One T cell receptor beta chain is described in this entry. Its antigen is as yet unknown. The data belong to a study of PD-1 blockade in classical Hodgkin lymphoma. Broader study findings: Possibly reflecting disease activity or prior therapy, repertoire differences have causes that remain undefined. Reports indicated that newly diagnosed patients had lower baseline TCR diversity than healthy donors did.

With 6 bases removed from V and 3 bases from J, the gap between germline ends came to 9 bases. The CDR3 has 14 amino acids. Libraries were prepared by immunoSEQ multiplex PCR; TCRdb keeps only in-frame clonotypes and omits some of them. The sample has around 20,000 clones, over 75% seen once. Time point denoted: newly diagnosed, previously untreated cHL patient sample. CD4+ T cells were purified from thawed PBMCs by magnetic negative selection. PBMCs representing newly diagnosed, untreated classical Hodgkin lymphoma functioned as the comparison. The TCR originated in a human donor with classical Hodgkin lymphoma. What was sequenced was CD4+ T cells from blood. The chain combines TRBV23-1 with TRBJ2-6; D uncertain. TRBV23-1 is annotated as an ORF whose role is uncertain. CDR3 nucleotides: TGCGCCAGCAGCCGCTTAGTTGGGGCCAACGTCCTGACTTTC. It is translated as CASSRLVGANVLTF.